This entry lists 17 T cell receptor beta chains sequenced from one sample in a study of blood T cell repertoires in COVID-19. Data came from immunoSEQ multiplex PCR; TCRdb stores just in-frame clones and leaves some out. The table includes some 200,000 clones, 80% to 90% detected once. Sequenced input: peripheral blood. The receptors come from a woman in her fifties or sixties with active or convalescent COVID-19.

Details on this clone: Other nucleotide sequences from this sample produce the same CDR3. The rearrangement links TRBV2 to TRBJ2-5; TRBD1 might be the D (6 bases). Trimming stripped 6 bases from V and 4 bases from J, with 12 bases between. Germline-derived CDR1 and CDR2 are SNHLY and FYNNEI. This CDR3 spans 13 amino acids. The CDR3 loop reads CASSTGTPETQYF. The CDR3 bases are TGTGCCAGCAGCACCGGGACACCAGAGACCCAGTACTTC.

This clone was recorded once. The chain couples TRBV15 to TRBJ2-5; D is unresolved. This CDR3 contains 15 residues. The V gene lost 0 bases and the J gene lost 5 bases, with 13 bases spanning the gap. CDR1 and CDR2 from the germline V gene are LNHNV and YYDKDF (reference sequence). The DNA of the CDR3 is TGTGCCACCAGCAGAGATTCAGAGGTGATGGAGACCCAGTACTTC. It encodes CATSRDSEVMETQYF.

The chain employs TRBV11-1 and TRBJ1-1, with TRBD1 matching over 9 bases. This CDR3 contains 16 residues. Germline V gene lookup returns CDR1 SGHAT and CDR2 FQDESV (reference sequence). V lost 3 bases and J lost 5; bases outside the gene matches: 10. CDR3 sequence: CASSFGPGQGGTEAFF. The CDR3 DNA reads TGTGCCAGCAGCTTCGGCCCGGGACAGGGCGGAACTGAAGCTTTCTTT.

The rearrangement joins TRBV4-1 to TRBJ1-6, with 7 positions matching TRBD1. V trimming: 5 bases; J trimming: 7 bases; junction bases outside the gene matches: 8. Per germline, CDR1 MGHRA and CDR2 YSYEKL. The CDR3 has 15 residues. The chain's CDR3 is CASSVWAGGNSPLHF. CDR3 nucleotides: TGCGCCAGCAGCGTATGGGCAGGGGGGAATTCACCCCTCCACTTT.

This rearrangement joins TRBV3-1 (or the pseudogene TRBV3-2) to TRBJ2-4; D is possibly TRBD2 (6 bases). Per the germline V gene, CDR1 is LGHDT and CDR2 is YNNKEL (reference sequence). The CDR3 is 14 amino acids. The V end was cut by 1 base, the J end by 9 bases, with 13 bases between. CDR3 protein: CASSQVLASSIQYF. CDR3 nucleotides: TGTGCCAGCAGCCAAGTTCTAGCGTCTAGCATTCAGTACTTC.

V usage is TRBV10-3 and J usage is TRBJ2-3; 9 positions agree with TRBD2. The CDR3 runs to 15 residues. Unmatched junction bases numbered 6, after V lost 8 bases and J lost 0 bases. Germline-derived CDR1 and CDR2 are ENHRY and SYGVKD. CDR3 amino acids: CAIGERGASTDTQYF. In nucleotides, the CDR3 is TGTGCCATCGGGGAGCGGGGGGCAAGCACAGATACGCAGTATTTT.

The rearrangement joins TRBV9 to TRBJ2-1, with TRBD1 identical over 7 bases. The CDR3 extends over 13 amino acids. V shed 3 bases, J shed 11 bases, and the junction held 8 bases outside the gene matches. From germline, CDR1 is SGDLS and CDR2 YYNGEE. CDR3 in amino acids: CASSDRLQGKQFF. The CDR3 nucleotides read TGTGCCAGCAGCGACCGACTACAGGGGAAGCAGTTCTTC.

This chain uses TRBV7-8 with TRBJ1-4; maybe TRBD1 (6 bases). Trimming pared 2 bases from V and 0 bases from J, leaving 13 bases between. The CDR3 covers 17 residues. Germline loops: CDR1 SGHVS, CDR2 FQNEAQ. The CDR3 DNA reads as TGTGCCAGCAGCTTAATCGGGGGGCAGGCAACTAATGAAAAACTGTTTTTT. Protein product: CASSLIGGQATNEKLFF.

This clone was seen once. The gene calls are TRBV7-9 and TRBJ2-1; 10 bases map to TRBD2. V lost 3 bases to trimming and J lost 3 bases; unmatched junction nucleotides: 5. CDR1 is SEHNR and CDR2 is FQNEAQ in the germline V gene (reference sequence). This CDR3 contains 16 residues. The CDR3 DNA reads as TGTGCCAGCAGCTTTGGCGCTAGCGGGGGCTACAATGAGCAGTTCTTC. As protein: CASSFGASGGYNEQFF.

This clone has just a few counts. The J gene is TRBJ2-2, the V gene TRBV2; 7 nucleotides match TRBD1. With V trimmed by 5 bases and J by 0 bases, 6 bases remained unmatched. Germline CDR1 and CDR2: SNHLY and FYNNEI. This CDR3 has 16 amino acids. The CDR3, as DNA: TGTGCCAGCAGTCGGGACAGTCCCGCGAACACCGGGGAGCTGTTTTTT. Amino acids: CASSRDSPANTGELFF.

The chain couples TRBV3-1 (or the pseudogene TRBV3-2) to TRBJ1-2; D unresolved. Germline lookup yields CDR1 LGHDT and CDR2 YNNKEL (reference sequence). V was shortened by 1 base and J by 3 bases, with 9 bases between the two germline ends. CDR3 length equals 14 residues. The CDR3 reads CASSQGYQDYGYTF. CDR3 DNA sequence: TGTGCCAGCAGCCAAGGGTATCAGGACTATGGCTACACCTTC.

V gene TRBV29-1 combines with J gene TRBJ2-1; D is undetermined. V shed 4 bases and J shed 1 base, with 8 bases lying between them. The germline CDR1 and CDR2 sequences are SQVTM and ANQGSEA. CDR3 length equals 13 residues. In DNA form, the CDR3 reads TGCAGCGTTGCAGGCTTTTCCTACAATGAGCAGTTCTTC. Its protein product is CSVAGFSYNEQFF.

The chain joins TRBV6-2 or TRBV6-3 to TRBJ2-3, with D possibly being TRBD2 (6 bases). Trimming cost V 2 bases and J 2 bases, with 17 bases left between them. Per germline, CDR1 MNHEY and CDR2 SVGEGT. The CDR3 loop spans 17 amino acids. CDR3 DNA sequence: TGTGCCAGCAGTTACCCGCGGGGTCCTTTGATCACAGATACGCAGTATTTT. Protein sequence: CASSYPRGPLITDTQYF.

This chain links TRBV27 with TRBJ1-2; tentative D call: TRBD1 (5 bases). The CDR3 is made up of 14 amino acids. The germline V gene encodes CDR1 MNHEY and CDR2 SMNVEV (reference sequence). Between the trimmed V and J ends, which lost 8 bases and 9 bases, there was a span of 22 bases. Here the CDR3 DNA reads TGTGCCAGCGCACATGGCCCTACCGGACAAAGCTACACCTTC. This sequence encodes CASAHGPTGQSYTF.

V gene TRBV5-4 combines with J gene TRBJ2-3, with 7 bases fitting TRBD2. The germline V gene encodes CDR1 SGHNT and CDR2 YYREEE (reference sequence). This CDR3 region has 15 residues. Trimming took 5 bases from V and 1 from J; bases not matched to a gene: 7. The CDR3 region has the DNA TGTGCCAGCAGGGGATTAGCGGGCCGCACAGATACGCAGTATTTT. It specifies CASRGLAGRTDTQYF.

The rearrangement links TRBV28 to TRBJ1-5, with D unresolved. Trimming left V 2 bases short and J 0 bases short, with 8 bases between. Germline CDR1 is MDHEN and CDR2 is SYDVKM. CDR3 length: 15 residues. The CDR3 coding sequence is TGTGCCAGCAGTTTACCTGCAGGTAGCAATCAGCCCCAGCATTTT. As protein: CASSLPAGSNQPQHF. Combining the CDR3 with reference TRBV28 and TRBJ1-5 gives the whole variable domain DVKVTQSSRYLVKRTGEKVFLECVQDMDHENMFWYRQDPGLGLRLIYFSYDVKMKEKGDIPEGYSVSREKKERFSLILESASTNQTSMYLCASSLPAGSNQPQHFGDGTRLSIL.

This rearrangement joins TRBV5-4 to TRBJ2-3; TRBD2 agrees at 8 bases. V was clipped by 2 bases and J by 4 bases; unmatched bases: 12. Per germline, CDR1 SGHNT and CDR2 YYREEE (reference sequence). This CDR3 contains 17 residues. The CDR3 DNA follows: TGTGCCAGCAGCTTCGGGGGGAGGAGCGGGAGTGCAGATACGCAGTATTTT. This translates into CASSFGGRSGSADTQYF.